A single sample is the source of the 13 T cell receptor beta chains below, sequenced in a study of T cells in Graves' hyperthyroidism and ophthalmopathy. Amplification targeted TCR beta CDR3 regions from RNA transcripts. A first-round RT-PCR of the TCR CDR3 used the HTBI primer set. TCRdb redid the calling of the multiplex PCR reads with MiXCR, one entry per CDR3 protein. The table lists a few hundred thousand distinct CDR3 sequences, approximately 15% of them singletons, with 55% to 60% in the top ten. Sequencing input: blood. The receptors were gathered from a woman aged 60 to 75 with Graves' ophthalmopathy.

The rearrangement uses TRBV7-6 and TRBJ2-2; a possible D gene is TRBD1 (6 bases). Looked up from germline, CDR1 is SGHVS and CDR2 is FNYEAQ. This CDR3 region has 13 residues. Trimming removed 1 base at V and 7 bases at J, with 7 bases between. CDR3 loop: CASSLEGVGELFF. CDR3 nucleotide sequence: TGTGCCAGCAGCTTAGAGGGGGTCGGGGAGCTGTTTTTT.

This clonotype was counted ten times or more. The chain has TRBV18 and TRBJ1-4; 11 positions match TRBD1. The CDR3 totals 15 residues. Germline trimming cut 3 bases from V and 4 bases from J; bases unmatched to any gene: 1. Germline V gene data show CDR1 as KGHSH and CDR2 as LQKENI. The CDR3 is CASSPGQGVNEKLFF. The CDR3, as DNA: TGTGCCAGCTCACCGGGACAGGGGGTTAATGAAAAACTGTTTTTT.

This clonotype was observed a handful of times. This chain connects TRBV6-5 to TRBJ2-2; 9 bases agree with TRBD2. V lost 0 bases to trimming and J lost 1 base; unmatched junction nucleotides: 0. Germline V CDR1 and CDR2: MNHEY, SVGAGI. The length of the CDR3 is 16 residues. In DNA, the CDR3 is TGTGCCAGCAGTTACTCACTAGCGGGGAACACCGGGGAGCTGTTTTTT. As protein: CASSYSLAGNTGELFF.

This clonotype was counted at least ten times. The gene calls are TRBV20-1 and TRBJ2-3; D gene unclear. The CDR3 runs 16 residues. The ends were cut back, 2 bases at V and 0 bases at J, with 15 bases in the middle. CDR1 is DFQATT and CDR2 is SNEGSKA in the germline V gene (reference sequence). The CDR3 nucleotides are TGCAGTGCTAGAAATCCTCCCTTAGACAGCACAGATACGCAGTATTTT. Amino acids: CSARNPPLDSTDTQYF.

V usage is TRBV7-2 and J usage is TRBJ1-3, with a tentative D call TRBD1 (5 bases). Germline V CDR1 and CDR2: SGHTA, FQGNSA. V was pared by 1 base and J by 0 bases, with 16 bases between. The CDR3 has 18 residues. CDR3 DNA: TGTGCCAGCAGCTTAGACGCCGGGGGTAGAGGCTCTGGAAACACCATATATTTT. This codes for CASSLDAGGRGSGNTIYF.

This clonotype was counted many times. The V and J genes are TRBV19 and TRBJ1-5; 7 bases line up with TRBD1. This CDR3 is 14 amino acids long. With V trimmed by 6 bases and J by 7 bases, 9 bases remained unmatched. CDR1 and CDR2 from the germline V gene are LNHDA and SQIVND (reference sequence). Here the CDR3 reads CASSMDRFGQPQHF. CDR3 coding DNA: TGTGCCAGTAGCATGGACAGGTTCGGACAGCCCCAGCATTTT.

J is TRBJ2-7 and V is TRBV6-2 or TRBV6-3; 12 bases fit TRBD2. The CDR3 sequence is 17 residues long. Germline CDR1 and CDR2: MNHEY and SVGEGT. Trimming cost V 2 bases and J 3 bases; bases outside gene matches: 8. CDR3 amino acids: CASSYTTSGSFFYEQYF. CDR3 bases: TGTGCCAGCAGTTACACGACTAGCGGGAGCTTTTTCTACGAGCAGTACTTC.

V usage is TRBV27 and J usage is TRBJ1-6; D gene unclear. V was shortened by 1 base and J by 5 bases, with 12 bases between the two germline ends. The CDR3 totals 16 residues. Germline CDR1 reads MNHEY; CDR2 reads SMNVEV (reference sequence). The CDR3 sequence: CASSLYSRVDNSPLHF. The CDR3 DNA sequence: TGTGCCAGCAGTTTATATAGCAGAGTCGATAATTCACCCCTCCACTTT.

This clonotype was counted many times. V and J are TRBV6-1 and TRBJ1-2; 7 positions agree with TRBD1. CDR1 and CDR2 (germline): MNHNS, SASEGT. The CDR3 runs to 13 residues. Trimming at V came to 3 bases and at J to 7 bases, leaving 5 bases not matched to a gene. CDR3 amino acids: CASSEPGTVGYTF. The CDR3 DNA is TGTGCCAGCAGTGAGCCCGGGACAGTTGGCTACACCTTC.

This clonotype has a count of ten or more. V usage is TRBV6-2 or TRBV6-3 and J usage is TRBJ1-1; D not certain. V was shortened by 2 bases and J by 1 base, with 8 bases between the two germline ends. In germline, CDR1 is MNHEY, CDR2 SVGEGT. The CDR3 is 14 amino acids. CDR3 sequence (DNA): TGTGCCAGCAGTTACAGGCTGGGGAACACTGAAGCTTTCTTT. The encoded protein is CASSYRLGNTEAFF.

In this sample, this clonotype turned up a few times. The chain is built from TRBV5-1 and TRBJ2-5, with 15 bases lining up with TRBD2. Unmatched junction bases numbered 2, after V lost 7 bases and J lost 1 base. The germline CDR1 and CDR2 sequences are SGHRS and YFSETQ. The CDR3 totals 15 residues. The CDR3 DNA sequence: TGCGCCAGCGGGACTAGCGGGGGGCTCCAAGAGACCCAGTACTTC. Its protein product is CASGTSGGLQETQYF.

V gene TRBV7-3 combines with J gene TRBJ1-3; possibly TRBD1 for D (5 bases). Germline CDR1 and CDR2: SGHTA and FQGTGA. Trimming took off 4 bases at V and 7 bases at J, with 14 bases between the two ends. The CDR3 loop spans 14 amino acids. CDR3 coding DNA: TGTGCCAGCAGCTCGACAGCGGTCGGGAACACCATATATTTT. This gives the protein CASSSTAVGNTIYF. Supplemented by reference TRBV7-3 and TRBJ1-3, the full variable domain reads GAGVSQTPSNKVTEKGKYVELRCDPISGHTALYWYRQSLGQGPEFLIYFQGTGAADDSGLPNDRFFAVRPEGSVSTLKIQRTERGDSAVYLCASSSTAVGNTIYFGEGSWLTVV.

This clonotype was seen repeatedly, ten times or more. The chain combines TRBV7-3 with TRBJ2-3, with 7 bases aligning to TRBD2. Unmatched junction bases numbered 9, after V lost 5 bases and J lost 1 base. Germline V gene data show CDR1 as SGHTA and CDR2 as FQGTGA. The CDR3 extends over 16 amino acids. The CDR3 DNA is TGTGCCAGCAGCCACACCGGGGGAGGGGGCACAGATACGCAGTATTTT. It yields the protein CASSHTGGGGTDTQYF.